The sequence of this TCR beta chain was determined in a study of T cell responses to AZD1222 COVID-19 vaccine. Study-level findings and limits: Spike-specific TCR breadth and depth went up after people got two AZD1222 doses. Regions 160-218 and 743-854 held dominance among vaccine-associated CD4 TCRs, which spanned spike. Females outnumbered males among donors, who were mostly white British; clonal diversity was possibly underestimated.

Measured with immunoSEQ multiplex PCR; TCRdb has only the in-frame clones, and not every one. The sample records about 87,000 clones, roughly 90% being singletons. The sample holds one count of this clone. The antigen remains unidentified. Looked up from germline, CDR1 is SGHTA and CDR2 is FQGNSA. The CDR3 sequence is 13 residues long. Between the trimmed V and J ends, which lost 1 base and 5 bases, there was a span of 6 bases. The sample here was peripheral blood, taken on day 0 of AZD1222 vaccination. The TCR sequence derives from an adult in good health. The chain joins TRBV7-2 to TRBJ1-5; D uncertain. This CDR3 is CASSLGRDQPQHF. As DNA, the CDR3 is TGTGCCAGCAGCTTAGGTCGGGATCAGCCCCAGCATTTT.